This T cell receptor (beta chain) appears in the sequencing data of a study of Ad26.COV2.S vaccination and SARS-CoV-2 variants. The CDR3 spans 14 residues. Per germline, CDR1 KGHSH and CDR2 LQKENI. V lost 4 bases to trimming and J lost 6 bases; unmatched junction nucleotides: 7. Generated by immunoSEQ multiplex PCR, the TCRdb table keeps only in-frame clones and is missing some. The data show over 400,000 clones, approximately 92% seen once. The treatment here: 15 to 20 received Ad26.COV2.S at low or high dose, single or two shots; several received placebo; per-sample allocation not given. Sampling happened 63 days after the first vaccine or placebo injection.

This clonotype was obtained from a person between 18 and 65 years old who received the Ad26.COV2.S COVID-19 vaccine or a placebo. The chain carries TRBV18 and TRBJ1-1; 8 bases match TRBD1. The material was peripheral blood, obtained in a trial of Ad26.COV2.S vaccine versus placebo. The CDR3 coding sequence is TGTGCCAGCTCACTGCAGGGGGCGGGGGCTGAAGCTTTCTTT. Translated: CASSLQGAGAEAFF.